The clone carrying this TCR beta chain was detected only a few times. This likely stems from a read error, as it lies one base from a far larger clone. This CDR3 is 17 amino acids long. Germline CDR1 is MDHEN and CDR2 is SYDVKM. This entry is derived from a study of shared clonotypes between healthy human individuals. Sequencing used immunoSEQ multiplex PCR; TCRdb keeps in-frame clones, though not all of them. The data hold fewer than 600,000 clones, with more than 70% observed a single time. The specimen was PBMCs. The sequence was collected from a woman aged 40 to 50 in good health. Some clones in this sample may be carry-over from other donors' samples. This chain connects TRBV28 to TRBJ1-1, with a weak D call TRBD1 (6 bases). CDR3 nucleotide sequence: TGTGCCAGCAGTTTTTGGGACTTCAGGGGAAAGAACACTGAAGCTTCCTTT. It encodes CASSFWDFRGKNTEASF.